These 25 T cell receptor beta chains came from one sample sequenced in a study of T cells in Graves' hyperthyroidism and ophthalmopathy. From RNA transcripts, TCR beta CDR3 regions were amplified. TCR CDR3 underwent first-round RT-PCR with the HTBI primer set. TCRdb fed the multiplex PCR reads into MiXCR, producing one record per CDR3 protein. The repertoire holds under 350,000 distinct CDR3 sequences, with about 15% as singletons. The sequenced material came from blood. The receptors originated from a woman aged 55-70 years with Graves' ophthalmopathy.

The chain links TRBV28 to TRBJ2-1; 15 bases fit TRBD2. Germline V gene sequence: CDR1 MDHEN, CDR2 SYDVKM. The CDR3 sequence is 19 residues long. V shed 6 bases, J shed 8 bases, and the junction held 17 bases outside the gene matches. For the CDR3, the DNA is TGTGCCAGCAGACTTCCGGGACTAGCGGGAGGCTTCGTGATGGATGAGCAGTTCTTC. Protein sequence: CASRLPGLAGGFVMDEQFF.

This clonotype was seen ten or more times. The V and J genes are TRBV20-1 and TRBJ2-5; D perhaps matches TRBD2 (5 bases). Trimming pared 5 bases from V and 7 bases from J, leaving 14 bases between. The CDR3 sequence is 12 residues long. Germline lookup yields CDR1 DFQATT and CDR2 SNEGSKA (reference sequence). This CDR3 reads CSAYSLEGTQYF. The CDR3 DNA follows: TGCAGTGCTTACTCCTTAGAGGGGACCCAGTACTTC.

This clonotype was counted only a few times. The chain joins TRBV19 to TRBJ2-5; tentative D call: TRBD1 (6 bases). V was cut by 6 bases and J by 7 bases, with 15 bases left in between. CDR3 length: 13 amino acids. Germline CDR1 LNHDA, CDR2 SQIVND (reference sequence). Here the CDR3 reads CASSPGQSGTQYF. The CDR3 nucleotides read TGTGCCAGTAGCCCAGGACAGTCGGGGACCCAGTACTTC.

Only a few counts were recorded for this clonotype. The chain employs TRBV3-1 and TRBJ2-2; D is tentatively TRBD1 or TRBD2 (6 bases each). The CDR3 extends over 14 amino acids. The germline gives CDR1 LGHDT, CDR2 YNNKEL (reference sequence). V shed 6 bases and J shed 5 bases, with 13 bases lying between them. The CDR3 region has the DNA TGTGCCAGCAGGAGGGGGGCGGCGACCGGGGAGCTGTTTTTT. It translates to CASRRGAATGELFF. The full variable domain, with the rest looked up from reference TRBV3-1 and TRBJ2-2, is DTAVSQTPKYLVTQMGNDKSIKCEQNLGHDTMYWYKQDSKKFLKIMFSYNNKELIINETVPNRFSPKSPDKAHLNLHINSLELGDSAVYFCASRRGAATGELFFGEGSRLTVL.

J is TRBJ2-7 and V is TRBV6-1; possible D gene TRBD1, 5 bases. V was clipped by 7 bases and J by 0 bases, with 10 bases between them. The CDR3 has 13 residues. Germline V gives CDR1 MNHNS, CDR2 SASEGT. The CDR3 spells CASTRDPSYEQYF. CDR3 coding DNA: TGTGCCAGCACCAGGGATCCCTCCTACGAGCAGTACTTC.

Turning to this clonotype: A read error is possible here, since a much larger clone lies one base away. The genes are TRBV13 and TRBJ2-7; D unclear. Germline CDR1 is PRHDT and CDR2 is FYEKMQ (reference sequence). Trimming stripped 7 bases from V and 2 bases from J, with 15 bases between. CDR3 length: 14 amino acids. The CDR3 protein is CASTSTLGTYEQYF. For the CDR3, the DNA is TGTGCCAGCACCTCCACTCTAGGAACCTACGAGCAGTACTTC.

This clonotype appeared once. A junction end diverges from the germline sequence, so it may reflect a read error. The rearrangement uses TRBV2 and TRBJ1-2; D uncertain. The CDR3 is made up of 13 amino acids. The germline V gene encodes CDR1 SNHLY and CDR2 FYNNEI. CDR3 sequence: CASNGFPNCGYTF. The DNA for the CDR3 is TGTGCCAGCAACGGGTTCCCTAACTGTGGCTACACCTTC.

Notes on this clonotype: This may come from a read error, since a much larger clone is one base off. The rearrangement joins TRBV11-2 to TRBJ1-1; D remains ambiguous. The V end lost 5 bases, the J end lost 4 bases, and 14 bases lay between the germline ends. Germline values: CDR1 SGHAT, CDR2 FQNNGV. This CDR3 spans 14 amino acids. The CDR3 sequence: CASSPFHGSTEAFF. For the CDR3, the DNA is TGTGCCAGCAGCCCATTCCATGGGTCCACTGAAGCTTTCTTT.

This clonotype was seen many times. The chain links TRBV28 to TRBJ1-1, with 9 positions matching TRBD1. Looked up from germline, CDR1 is MDHEN and CDR2 is SYDVKM. CDR3 size: 15 residues. Trimming took 4 bases from V and 3 from J; bases not matched to a gene: 6. The CDR3 coding sequence is TGTGCCAGCAGTTCCTACAGGGGGCGCGACACTGAAGCTTTCTTT. It specifies CASSSYRGRDTEAFF.

This clonotype has ten or more counts. The chain employs TRBV10-3 and TRBJ1-6; 7 bases line up with TRBD1. V dropped 4 bases and J dropped 10; count of bases not matched to a gene: 7. Looked up from germline, CDR1 is ENHRY and CDR2 is SYGVKD. The CDR3 contains 14 residues. DNA for the CDR3: TGTGCCATCAGTGTCGACAGGGATATCTCACCCCTCCACTTT. Amino acid sequence: CAISVDRDISPLHF.

This clonotype was counted ten times or more. J is TRBJ1-1 and V is TRBV6-2 or TRBV6-3, with D hard to call. The CDR3 covers 11 residues. With 6 bases removed from V and 8 bases from J, the gap between germline ends came to 10 bases. CDR1 and CDR2 from the germline V gene are MNHEY and SVGEGT. CDR3 loop: CASSHRHEAFF. For the CDR3, the DNA is TGTGCCAGCAGCCATAGACACGAAGCTTTCTTT.

The CDR3 sequence: CASKSTGFGGYTF. Here the CDR3 DNA reads TGTGCCAGCAAATCAACAGGGTTCGGTGGCTACACCTTC. The chain employs TRBV28 and TRBJ1-2, with a weak D call TRBD1 (6 bases). CDR3 size: 13 residues. Trimming pared 7 bases from V and 7 bases from J, leaving 16 bases between. The germline V gene has CDR1 MDHEN and CDR2 SYDVKM.

This clonotype was seen at least ten times. CDR3 protein: CASRTGHDYEQYF. DNA for the CDR3: TGTGCCAGCAGAACTGGACACGACTACGAGCAGTACTTC. The chain is built from TRBV28 and TRBJ2-7; TRBD1 is a possible D gene (5 bases). CDR1 and CDR2 (germline): MDHEN, SYDVKM. V lost 6 bases and J 3 bases, leaving 12 bases between the germline ends. This CDR3 region has 13 residues.

This clonotype was detected ten times or more. The V call is TRBV6-5, the J call TRBJ1-1, with D unresolved. There are 14 residues in the CDR3. The V end was cut by 3 bases, the J end by 4 bases, with 12 bases between. Germline V gene data show CDR1 as MNHEY and CDR2 as SVGAGI. CDR3 loop: CASSYRDGGTEAFF. The CDR3 DNA sequence: TGTGCCAGCAGTTATAGAGATGGTGGCACTGAAGCTTTCTTT.

This clonotype appeared a single time. This chain connects TRBV15 to TRBJ2-7; 8 bases map to TRBD1. With 4 bases clipped from V and 3 bases from J, the junction kept 5 bases outside the gene matches. Germline V lookup: CDR1 LNHNV, CDR2 YYDKDF (reference sequence). CDR3 size: 14 residues. The CDR3 spells CATSKKTGVYEQYF. DNA of the CDR3: TGTGCCACCAGCAAAAAGACAGGGGTCTACGAGCAGTACTTC.

V usage is TRBV18 and J usage is TRBJ2-7, with 7 bases lining up with TRBD2. Germline CDR1 reads KGHSH; CDR2 reads LQKENI. After removal of 4 bases from V and 6 bases from J, the junction contained 12 bases not matched to a gene. The length of the CDR3 is 15 residues. The CDR3 DNA is TGTGCCAGCTCACTGACGGCGGGAGCCCGGGGCGAGCAGTACTTC. It codes for CASSLTAGARGEQYF.

Ten or more counts support this clonotype. The genes are TRBV28 and TRBJ1-1; D ambiguous. The CDR3 length is 11 residues. With 2 bases removed from V and 11 bases from J, the gap between germline ends came to 9 bases. Germline V lookup: CDR1 MDHEN, CDR2 SYDVKM. As DNA, the CDR3 is TGTGCCAGCAGTTTAGTGGGTAGGGCTTTCTTT. It codes for CASSLVGRAFF.

This clonotype was counted many times. This sequence joins TRBV27 and TRBJ2-3, with D tentatively TRBD1 (9 bases). Germline V gene sequence: CDR1 MNHEY, CDR2 SMNVEV (reference sequence). This CDR3 contains 17 residues. With 1 base removed from V and 5 bases from J, the gap between germline ends came to 19 bases. The CDR3 region is CASSLFVGGDRVDTQYF. The CDR3 DNA is TGTGCCAGCAGTTTATTTGTCGGGGGGGACAGGGTAGATACGCAGTATTTT.

This clonotype was picked up many times. The V and J genes are TRBV27 and TRBJ1-5, with 9 bases matching TRBD1. V shed 5 bases, J shed 5 bases, and the junction held 4 bases outside the gene matches. Germline values: CDR1 MNHEY, CDR2 SMNVEV (reference sequence). CDR3 length equals 14 residues. The DNA of the CDR3 is TGTGCCAGCAGTCCCTGGACAGGGGATCAGCCCCAGCATTTT. It encodes CASSPWTGDQPQHF.

This clonotype has ten or more counts. This chain joins TRBV24-1 and TRBJ2-1; 12 bases match TRBD2. The length of the CDR3 is 23 residues. With V trimmed by 3 bases and J by 7 bases, 27 bases remained unmatched. The germline gives CDR1 KGHDR, CDR2 SFDVKD. This chain's CDR3 is CATSDPASGRATFLGVDTNEQFF. CDR3 DNA sequence: TGTGCCACCAGTGATCCCGCTAGCGGGAGGGCCACTTTTTTAGGGGTCGATACAAATGAGCAGTTCTTC.

This clonotype was recorded at least ten times. V gene TRBV7-6 combines with J gene TRBJ2-5; D may be TRBD1 or TRBD2 (5 bases each). Trimming stripped 3 bases from V and 0 bases from J, with 17 bases between. The germline V gene encodes CDR1 SGHVS and CDR2 FNYEAQ. The CDR3 sequence is 17 residues long. The CDR3 DNA sequence: TGTGCCAGCAGCTTGGGGCAGCGGAGGTGGTACCAAGAGACCCAGTACTTC. Its translation: CASSLGQRRWYQETQYF.

This clonotype was seen repeatedly, ten times or more. The genes are TRBV7-2 and TRBJ1-1; 7 nucleotides align to TRBD1. CDR1 is SGHTA, CDR2 FQGNSA, per germline. V was clipped by 5 bases and J by 4 bases; unmatched bases: 10. The CDR3 runs 15 residues. The chain's CDR3 is CASSPRGQRATEAFF. CDR3 coding DNA: TGTGCCAGCAGCCCCAGGGGACAGAGGGCCACTGAAGCTTTCTTT. The full variable domain, rest sourced from reference TRBV7-2 and TRBJ1-1, is GAGVSQSPSNKVTEKGKDVELRCDPISGHTALYWYRQSLGQGLEFLIYFQGNSAPDKSGLPSDRFSAERTGGSVSTLTIQRTQQEDSAVYLCASSPRGQRATEAFFGQGTRLTVV.

Here the CDR3 reads CASSQDGQLTEAFF. The CDR3 nucleotides are TGCGCCAGCAGCCAAGATGGCCAGCTCACTGAAGCTTTCTTT. This rearrangement joins TRBV4-1 to TRBJ1-1, with D unclear. Trimming took off 0 bases at V and 4 bases at J, with 9 bases between the two ends. Germline V gene lookup returns CDR1 MGHRA and CDR2 YSYEKL. This CDR3 has 14 amino acids.

This clonotype was seen only a few times. The CDR3 sequence is CASSKLAENNEQFF. In nucleotides, the CDR3 is TGTGCCAGCAGTAAACTAGCGGAAAACAATGAGCAGTTCTTC. This chain connects TRBV6-2 or TRBV6-3 to TRBJ2-1, with 8 nucleotides matching TRBD2. CDR1 is MNHEY, CDR2 SVGEGT, per germline. The CDR3 contains 14 residues. The junction had 5 bases not matched to a gene; V was cut back by 5 bases and J by 5 bases.

This clonotype was picked up many times. The chain uses TRBV6-1 and TRBJ2-7; TRBD1 matches at 10 bases. V was clipped by 2 bases and J by 3 bases; unmatched bases: 4. The germline CDR1 and CDR2 sequences are MNHNS and SASEGT. CDR3 length equals 15 residues. Written as DNA, the CDR3 is TGTGCCAGCAGTGAAATGGGGACAGGGGTCTACGAGCAGTACTTC. As protein: CASSEMGTGVYEQYF.